These 16 T cell receptor beta chains were all obtained from the same sample, sequenced in a study of blood T cell repertoires in COVID-19. Data came from immunoSEQ multiplex PCR; TCRdb stores just in-frame clones and leaves some out. The table has about 84,000 clones, over 75% seen once. Sample: peripheral blood. These receptors all stem from a man between 65 and 85 years old with acute or convalescent COVID-19.

The rearrangement uses TRBV29-1 and TRBJ1-1; 10 nucleotides align to TRBD1. V lost 4 bases to trimming and J lost 4 bases; unmatched junction nucleotides: 9. Germline CDR1 reads SQVTM; CDR2 reads ANQGSEA. The CDR3 consists of 15 residues. The CDR3 reads CSVVGPGQGTTEAFF. CDR3 DNA: TGCAGCGTTGTCGGACCGGGACAGGGGACCACTGAAGCTTTCTTT.

The CDR3 here is CASRERGRDRGSYPYEQYF. As DNA, the CDR3 is TGTGCCAGCAGGGAGAGGGGTCGGGACAGGGGGTCCTATCCCTACGAGCAGTACTTC. This chain joins TRBV28 and TRBJ2-7; 11 bases agree with TRBD1. This CDR3 region has 19 residues. Unmatched junction bases numbered 18, after V lost 6 bases and J lost 2 bases. Germline lookup yields CDR1 MDHEN and CDR2 SYDVKM.

The chain has TRBV5-5 and TRBJ1-1, with D possibly TRBD1 on 6 matching bases. This CDR3 spans 15 amino acids. The germline V gene encodes CDR1 SGHKS and CDR2 YYEKEE (reference sequence). V lost 3 bases, J lost 0 bases, and 12 bases lay in between. Written as DNA, the CDR3 is TGTGCCAGCAGCTCCTCACCAGGGGTGAACACTGAAGCTTTCTTT. It translates to CASSSSPGVNTEAFF. The entire variable domain, with the rest obtained from reference TRBV5-5 and TRBJ1-1, is as follows: DAGVTQSPTHLIKTRGQQVTLRCSPISGHKSVSWYQQVLGQGPQFIFQYYEKEERGRGNFPDRFSARQFPNYSSELNVNALLLGDSALYLCASSSSPGVNTEAFFGQGTRLTVV.

This chain joins TRBV10-1 and TRBJ2-3, with 8 bases fitting TRBD1. The CDR3 contains 14 residues. Germline V gene sequence: CDR1 WNHNN, CDR2 SYGVQD (reference sequence). The ends lost 5 bases at V and 5 bases at J; junction bases unmatched: 6. This CDR3 reads CASSSGQEGDTQYF. CDR3 DNA sequence: TGCGCCAGCAGTTCGGGACAGGAGGGAGATACGCAGTATTTT.

The chain recombines TRBV6-5 with TRBJ2-2; D is unresolved. Trimming cost V 3 bases and J 0 bases, with 8 bases left between them. Germline V gene sequence: CDR1 MNHEY, CDR2 SVGAGI. The CDR3 loop spans 15 amino acids. CDR3 DNA sequence: TGTGCCAGCAGTTATACCACAGCGAACACCGGGGAGCTGTTTTTT. Encoded protein: CASSYTTANTGELFF.

This clone was seen only a few times. The chain carries TRBV7-3 and TRBJ2-1; TRBD2 agrees at 7 bases. There are 15 residues in the CDR3. The V gene end was trimmed by 0 bases and the J gene end by 7 bases; junction bases not matched to a gene: 6. Germline loops: CDR1 SGHTA, CDR2 FQGTGA. The CDR3 bases are TGTGCCAGCAGCTTAACCAGCGGGGAGGGGAATGAGCAGTTCTTC. Its translation is CASSLTSGEGNEQFF.

This sequence joins TRBV2 and TRBJ1-1; TRBD1 agrees at 7 bases. This CDR3 is built from 15 residues. V shed 5 bases and J 1 base; nucleotides not matched to a gene: 7. CDR1 is SNHLY, CDR2 FYNNEI, per germline. CDR3 nucleotides: TGTGCCAGCAGTCACCCGAGGACAGGGAACACTGAAGCTTTCTTT. Translated: CASSHPRTGNTEAFF.

This chain connects TRBV2 to TRBJ1-5, with 9 bases identical to TRBD1. Per the germline V gene, CDR1 is SNHLY and CDR2 is FYNNEI. Losses at the gene ends were 6 bases for V and 11 bases for J; bases not matched to a gene: 11. The CDR3 runs 14 residues. CDR3 sequence reads: CASRPTQGAPTQHF. The DNA for the CDR3 is TGTGCCAGCAGACCTACACAGGGGGCGCCGACCCAGCATTTT.

Judged by abundance, this clone is medium-sized. The chain combines TRBV4-1 with TRBJ1-2, with D uncertain. The CDR3 is 18 amino acids. In germline, CDR1 is MGHRA, CDR2 YSYEKL. The V gene lost 0 bases and the J gene lost 0 bases, with 17 bases spanning the gap. Here the CDR3 reads CASSQDLGLRRANYGYTF. CDR3 DNA: TGCGCCAGCAGCCAAGATTTAGGGCTCCGGAGGGCTAACTATGGCTACACCTTC.

This clone has just one count. V is TRBV19 and J is TRBJ2-1; 7 nucleotides line up with TRBD2. With V trimmed by 3 bases and J by 8 bases, 7 bases remained unmatched. The CDR3 is made up of 14 amino acids. Germline CDR1 is LNHDA and CDR2 is SQIVND (reference sequence). The CDR3 region has the DNA TGTGCCAGTAGTATGGGAGGGGTTTGGGATGAGCAGTTCTTC. Its protein is CASSMGGVWDEQFF.

The CDR3 bases are TGTGCCAGTAGAAACTCAAGGGGGACAGAAACAGATACGCAGTATTTT. Encoded protein: CASRNSRGTETDTQYF. This sequence joins TRBV19 and TRBJ2-3; 7 bases are a match to TRBD1. Losses at the gene ends were 6 bases for V and 3 bases for J; bases not matched to a gene: 12. The CDR3 consists of 16 residues. In germline, CDR1 is LNHDA, CDR2 SQIVND (reference sequence). The whole variable domain, filled in from reference TRBV19 and TRBJ2-3, reads DGGITQSPKYLFRKEGQNVTLSCEQNLNHDAMYWYRQDPGQGLRLIYYSQIVNDFQKGDIAEGYSVSREKKESFPLTVTSAQKNPTAFYLCASRNSRGTETDTQYFGPGTRLTVL.

The V gene is TRBV5-4, the J gene TRBJ2-3; 7 bases match TRBD1. J gave up 7 bases and V 1 base, and 9 bases lay outside the gene matches. Germline CDR1 and CDR2: SGHNT and YYREEE (reference sequence). The CDR3 runs 15 residues. The CDR3 here is CASSLFTGAPNTQYF. DNA of the CDR3: TGTGCCAGCAGCTTGTTCACAGGGGCCCCAAATACGCAGTATTTT.

This chain uses TRBV6-4 with TRBJ2-3; D is ambiguous. This CDR3 is 13 amino acids long. Deletions cut 1 base from V and 6 bases from J, with 8 bases between. Germline CDR1 and CDR2: MRHNA and SNTAGT. CDR3 sequence: CASSDWPMDTQYF. CDR3 nucleotides: TGTGCCAGCAGTGACTGGCCCATGGATACGCAGTATTTT.

This chain uses TRBV19 with TRBJ2-1, with TRBD1 identical over 10 bases. With 6 bases clipped from V and 6 bases from J, the junction kept 14 bases outside the gene matches. The CDR3 totals 17 residues. CDR1 LNHDA and CDR2 SQIVND come from the germline V gene (reference sequence). DNA of the CDR3: TGTGCCAGTAGGAAACCCGGCCGGACAGGGGGTGGCAATGAGCAGTTCTTC. Translation: CASRKPGRTGGGNEQFF.

The rearrangement links TRBV30 to TRBJ1-4; D not resolved. The germline V gene encodes CDR1 GTSNPN and CDR2 SVGIG (reference sequence). CDR3 length: 15 residues. Trimming left V 4 bases short and J 0 bases short, with 12 bases between. The chain's CDR3 is CAWKQTDATNEKLFF. CDR3 bases: TGTGCCTGGAAACAGACGGATGCAACTAATGAAAAACTGTTTTTT. Filled out from reference TRBV30 and TRBJ1-4, the complete variable domain reads SQTIHQWPATLVQPVGSPLSLECTVEGTSNPNLYWYRQAAGRGLQLLFYSVGIGQISSEVPQNLSASRPQDRQFILSSKKLLLSDSGFYLCAWKQTDATNEKLFFGSGTQLSVL.

The chain employs TRBV28 and TRBJ1-5, with no clear D. Germline loops: CDR1 MDHEN, CDR2 SYDVKM. The CDR3 is 16 amino acids. The germline V and J ends were trimmed by 6 bases and 0 bases, with 15 bases remaining between them. The CDR3 DNA sequence: TGTGCCAGCAGCCTAAGTTACCGCTCTAGCAATCAGCCCCAGCATTTT. The encoded protein is CASSLSYRSSNQPQHF.